This T cell receptor (beta chain) was sequenced during a study of response to subunit inactivated influenza vaccine. Study outcomes and limitations: Each seasonal influenza vaccination, the authors suggested, recruits few new T cells.

MiXCR, applied by TCRdb to the RT-PCR reads, yields one record per CDR3 protein. The repertoire has over 450,000 distinct CDR3 sequences, approximately 12% of them found once; the top ten carry around 13%. As for this clonotype: Antigen specificity is unknown.

The germline gives CDR1 SGHDT, CDR2 YYEEEE. This CDR3 has 15 amino acids. Trimming took 4 bases from V and 3 from J, leaving 17 bases between them. The clonotype was recovered from a man aged 50 to 59 who received an inactivated influenza vaccine. Source: PBMCs from blood, taken roughly 48 days after vaccination. The V gene is TRBV5-6, the J gene TRBJ2-7; either TRBD1 or TRBD2 may supply D (6 bases each). The CDR3 reads CASSLLAGQLYEQYF. In DNA form, the CDR3 reads TGTGCCAGCAGCCTCCTCGCGGGACAACTCTACGAGCAGTACTTC.